The entry below describes one T cell receptor (beta chain). The sample belongs to a study of T-cell reconstitution after alpha-beta-depleted transplantation in children. After removal of 0 bases from V and 0 bases from J, the junction contained 5 bases not matched to a gene. Germline-derived CDR1 and CDR2 are SGHKS and YYEKEE (reference sequence). CDR3 size: 17 residues. Using unique molecular identifiers, the investigators prepared the TCRbeta library. TCRdb redid the calling of the PCR reads with MiXCR, one entry per CDR3 protein. The sample has 500,000 to 600,000 distinct CDR3 sequences, around 17% seen once; the top ten hold around 3.3%.

The clonotype originates from a human donor who donated a stem cell graft to a child with acute lymphoblastic leukemia. The source material was PBMCs from the stem cell graft donor, sampled from the stem cell graft. The rearrangement joins TRBV5-5 to TRBJ2-2; 7 bases agree with TRBD1. The CDR3 DNA reads TGTGCCAGCAGCTTGGCCGTCGGGACAGCGAACACCGGGGAGCTGTTTTTT. Amino acids: CASSLAVGTANTGELFF.